The 25 T cell receptor beta chains reported below all come from one sample, sequenced in a study of blood T cells in healthy people across ages. A second PCR of about 7 to 12 cycles used a sample-barcoded 5' primer and a J-beta primer mix. TCRdb fed the 5' RACE reads into MiXCR, producing one record per CDR3 protein. The sample records roughly 700,000 distinct CDR3 sequences, around 48% being singletons. The sequencing sample was made of blood. The receptors stem from a woman aged 55-70 years in good health.

The CDR3 DNA sequence: TGCGCCAGCAGCACTGGGACAGCCCCTAATGAAAAACTGTTTTTT. Translation: CASSTGTAPNEKLFF. The chain links TRBV4-1 to TRBJ1-4; TRBD1 agrees at 7 bases. The CDR3 is 15 amino acids. Germline CDR1 reads MGHRA; CDR2 reads YSYEKL. The trim removed 5 bases at V and 3 bases at J, leaving 6 bases unmatched.

The V gene is TRBV6-1, the J gene TRBJ1-1; D possibly corresponds to TRBD1 (5 bases). V gave up 8 bases and J gave up 1 base, with 11 bases separating them. Germline V gene lookup returns CDR1 MNHNS and CDR2 SASEGT. The CDR3 runs 13 residues. The CDR3 DNA reads as TGTGCCAGCCAGTCAGGGTCGAACACTGAAGCTTTCTTT. Protein product: CASQSGSNTEAFF.

This clonotype was counted a few times. V gene TRBV12-3 or TRBV12-4 combines with J gene TRBJ2-1; a possible D gene is TRBD1 (6 bases). CDR3 length equals 14 residues. The germline V and J ends were trimmed by 5 bases and 6 bases, with 14 bases remaining between them. The CDR3 nucleotides read TGTGCCAGCAGTACAGACAGGCTCGGCAATGAGCAGTTCTTC. Amino acid sequence: CASSTDRLGNEQFF.

This clonotype was counted once. The chain recombines TRBV28 with TRBJ2-7, with D possibly being TRBD1 or TRBD2 (5 bases each). V lost 4 bases and J 6 bases, leaving 16 bases between the germline ends. CDR1 and CDR2 from the germline V gene are MDHEN and SYDVKM. The CDR3 runs 14 residues. The CDR3 nucleotides read TGTGCCAGCAGTTATCCCGGGACCGCCTTCGAGCAGTACTTC. Amino acids: CASSYPGTAFEQYF.

The chain combines TRBV4-3 with TRBJ2-7; D possibly corresponds to TRBD1 (6 bases). Germline V CDR1 and CDR2: LGHNA, YSLEER. With 8 bases removed from V and 0 bases from J, the gap between germline ends came to 17 bases. The CDR3 runs 15 residues. CDR3 DNA: TGCGCCAGCTCCCCTGGGACAAGTAACTCCTACGAGCAGTACTTC. It codes for CASSPGTSNSYEQYF.

The table lists this clonotype with a few counts. The chain has TRBV12-3 or TRBV12-4 and TRBJ2-5; 10 bases fit TRBD2. The CDR3 is 15 amino acids. With 3 bases clipped from V and 3 bases from J, the junction kept 4 bases outside the gene matches. The CDR3 spells CASSLGGLAEETQYF. The CDR3 DNA sequence: TGTGCCAGCAGTTTGGGTGGACTAGCGGAAGAGACCCAGTACTTC.

The CDR3 protein is CASTTLAGGSGEQYF. CDR3 in DNA: TGTGCCAGCACCACCCTAGCGGGAGGGTCGGGTGAGCAGTACTTC. This chain joins TRBV5-4 and TRBJ2-7; 12 bases line up with TRBD2. There are 15 residues in the CDR3. Germline assignment: CDR1 SGHNT and CDR2 YYREEE (reference sequence). Unmatched junction bases numbered 11, after V lost 6 bases and J lost 7 bases.

The CDR3 DNA reads as TGTGCCAGCAGCGTATTGGTAGGGGTCGAGCAGTACTTC. Protein: CASSVLVGVEQYF. The rearrangement joins TRBV7-2 to TRBJ2-7; maybe TRBD1 (5 bases). Germline V gene data show CDR1 as SGHTA and CDR2 as FQGNSA. The V gene lost 5 bases and the J gene lost 6 bases, with 14 bases spanning the gap. There are 13 residues in the CDR3.

This chain joins TRBV20-1 and TRBJ2-5, with TRBD2 matching over 10 bases. This CDR3 comprises 15 residues. CDR1 is DFQATT, CDR2 SNEGSKA, per germline (reference sequence). After removal of 4 bases from V and 1 base from J, the junction contained 6 bases not matched to a gene. For the CDR3, the DNA is TGCAGTGCTAAACTGGCTAGCGGGAGCCAAGAGACCCAGTACTTC. It yields the protein CSAKLASGSQETQYF.

The chain links TRBV6-5 to TRBJ2-7, with TRBD1 identical over 8 bases. The ends lost 7 bases at V and 5 bases at J; junction bases unmatched: 10. Germline V lookup: CDR1 MNHEY, CDR2 SVGAGI. There are 14 residues in the CDR3. The CDR3 sequence: CASNPPGQVHEQYF. In nucleotides, the CDR3 is TGTGCCAGCAACCCCCCGGGACAGGTCCACGAGCAGTACTTC.

The chain uses TRBV6-5 and TRBJ2-2; unclear D gene. CDR3 length equals 14 residues. In germline, CDR1 is MNHEY, CDR2 SVGAGI. Trimming removed 6 bases from V and 0 bases from J, with 8 bases in between. CDR3 residues: CASSWAPNTGELFF. CDR3 nucleotide sequence: TGTGCCAGCAGCTGGGCCCCGAACACCGGGGAGCTGTTTTTT.

The genes are TRBV6-1 and TRBJ2-5; D possibly corresponds to TRBD2 (6 bases). CDR3 length equals 14 residues. Germline V CDR1 and CDR2: MNHNS, SASEGT. V shed 9 bases and J shed 1 base, with 15 bases lying between them. DNA for the CDR3: TGTGCCAGTACCTGGCGGGGACTCCAAGAGACCCAGTACTTC. This gives the protein CASTWRGLQETQYF.

The chain joins TRBV12-3 or TRBV12-4 to TRBJ1-1; 11 nucleotides align to TRBD1. Germline trimming cut 5 bases from V and 4 bases from J; bases unmatched to any gene: 6. This CDR3 contains 15 residues. CDR3 region: CASSRTGGLGTEAFF. The CDR3 DNA reads TGTGCCAGCAGTAGGACAGGGGGCTTGGGCACTGAAGCTTTCTTT.

Worth noting for this clonotype: A much larger clone differs by one base, so this may be a read error. The chain employs TRBV28 and TRBJ2-7, with D tentatively TRBD1 (6 bases). There are 14 residues in the CDR3. Trimming shortened V by 7 bases and J by 3 bases, and 16 bases separated the two germline ends. CDR1 is MDHEN and CDR2 is SYDVKM in the germline V gene. CDR3 residues: CASKATGPVYEQYF. Written as DNA, the CDR3 is TGTGCCAGCAAGGCGACAGGACCAGTCTACGAGCAGTACTTC.

The chain joins TRBV6-1 to TRBJ1-1; possibly TRBD1 for D (6 bases). The CDR3 loop spans 14 amino acids. Germline V gene data show CDR1 as MNHNS and CDR2 as SASEGT. The V end lost 10 bases, the J end lost 2 bases, and 17 bases lay between the germline ends. The CDR3 nucleotides read TGTGCCACCACCGACAGGTTCCTAAACACTGAAGCTTTCTTT. It is translated as CATTDRFLNTEAFF.

The chain recombines TRBV29-1 with TRBJ2-2; TRBD1 matches at 9 bases. The V gene's germline CDR1 is SQVTM and CDR2 ANQGSEA. CDR3 size: 13 residues. V dropped 6 bases and J dropped 6; count of bases not matched to a gene: 5. The CDR3 is CSVDWTGAGELFF. DNA for the CDR3: TGCAGCGTCGACTGGACAGGGGCCGGGGAGCTGTTTTTT.

At least ten counts were recorded for this clonotype. V usage is TRBV28 and J usage is TRBJ2-7; D unresolved. The CDR3 is 15 amino acids. V gave up 3 bases and J gave up 7 bases, with 19 bases separating them. The V gene's germline CDR1 is MDHEN and CDR2 SYDVKM. CDR3 sequence (DNA): TGTGCCAGCAGTTTGACCGACATCCTCAGTAGGGAGCAGTACTTC. Its protein is CASSLTDILSREQYF.

The chain uses TRBV7-3 and TRBJ2-5, with D possibly TRBD2 on 7 matching bases. CDR1 is SGHTA, CDR2 FQGTGA, per germline. This CDR3 has 13 amino acids. Trimming took off 10 bases at V and 11 bases at J, with 23 bases between the two ends. Here the CDR3 reads CATSRGANNEQYF. In DNA form, the CDR3 reads TGTGCCACTTCACGGGGGGCTAACAATGAGCAGTACTTC. The full variable domain, completed using reference TRBV7-3 and TRBJ2-5, is GAGVSQTPSNKVTEKGKYVELRCDPISGHTALYWYRQSLGQGPEFLIYFQGTGAADDSGLPNDRFFAVRPEGSVSTLKIQRTERGDSAVYLCATSRGANNEQYFGPGTRLLVL.

This rearrangement joins TRBV2 to TRBJ1-1, with D unresolved. Trimming removed 8 bases at V and 3 bases at J, with 4 bases between. CDR1 and CDR2 from the germline V gene are SNHLY and FYNNEI. CDR3 length equals 10 residues. The CDR3 DNA is TGTGCCAGCGCGGACACTGAAGCTTTCTTT. Amino acids: CASADTEAFF.

This clonotype was counted between two and nine times. The chain uses TRBV30 and TRBJ1-2; the D is unclear. Germline CDR1 reads GTSNPN; CDR2 reads SVGIG (reference sequence). The CDR3 consists of 13 residues. V lost 0 bases to trimming and J lost 7 bases, with 12 bases between them. The CDR3 here is CAWSVLSFGGYTF. DNA of the CDR3: TGTGCCTGGAGTGTACTAAGCTTCGGTGGCTACACCTTC.

The sample holds a few counts of this clonotype. The V gene is TRBV7-8, the J gene TRBJ2-7; no reliable D call. CDR3 length: 15 amino acids. Trimming took 5 bases from V and 1 from J, leaving 15 bases between them. Looked up from germline, CDR1 is SGHVS and CDR2 is FQNEAQ. The CDR3 region has the DNA TGTGCCAGCAGCCAAAGCATGGGTATATCCTACGAGCAGTACTTC. The encoded protein is CASSQSMGISYEQYF.

The chain joins TRBV20-1 to TRBJ1-2; perhaps TRBD1 as D (6 bases). This CDR3 contains 14 residues. Germline V lookup: CDR1 DFQATT, CDR2 SNEGSKA (reference sequence). The V and J ends lost 5 bases and 6 bases respectively, with 19 bases between them. CDR3 sequence: CSAGGSSGGDGYTF. The CDR3 nucleotides are TGCAGTGCTGGAGGGTCTTCGGGGGGCGATGGCTACACCTTC.

This clonotype was observed a handful of times. The V gene is TRBV6-6, the J gene TRBJ2-7, with D unclear. V was pared by 5 bases and J by 4 bases, with 6 bases between. Germline CDR1 and CDR2: MNHNY and SVGAGI (reference sequence). This CDR3 comprises 11 residues. CDR3 bases: TGTGCCAGCAGTCGTAAATACGAGCAGTACTTC. Its protein product is CASSRKYEQYF.

This clonotype was found a few times. This chain joins TRBV20-1 and TRBJ1-1, with D perhaps matching TRBD1 (6 bases). The CDR3 loop spans 14 amino acids. The ends were cut back, 6 bases at V and 0 bases at J, with 14 bases in the middle. The V gene's germline CDR1 is DFQATT and CDR2 SNEGSKA (reference sequence). The CDR3 region is CSADTGYMNTEAFF. As DNA, the CDR3 is TGCAGTGCCGATACAGGGTACATGAACACTGAAGCTTTCTTT.

Comments on this clonotype: One end of the junction does not line up with germline, which may come from a read error. The V call is TRBV4-2, the J call TRBJ2-5; D perhaps matches TRBD2 (5 bases). The J call is in doubt because the DNA end fits TRBJ2-7 better. CDR1 is LGHNA and CDR2 is YNFKEQ in the germline V gene. This CDR3 spans 13 amino acids. The CDR3 DNA follows: TGTGCCAGCGGCCATCAACTAGGGTACGAGCAGTACTTC. Protein sequence: CASGHQLGYEQYF.